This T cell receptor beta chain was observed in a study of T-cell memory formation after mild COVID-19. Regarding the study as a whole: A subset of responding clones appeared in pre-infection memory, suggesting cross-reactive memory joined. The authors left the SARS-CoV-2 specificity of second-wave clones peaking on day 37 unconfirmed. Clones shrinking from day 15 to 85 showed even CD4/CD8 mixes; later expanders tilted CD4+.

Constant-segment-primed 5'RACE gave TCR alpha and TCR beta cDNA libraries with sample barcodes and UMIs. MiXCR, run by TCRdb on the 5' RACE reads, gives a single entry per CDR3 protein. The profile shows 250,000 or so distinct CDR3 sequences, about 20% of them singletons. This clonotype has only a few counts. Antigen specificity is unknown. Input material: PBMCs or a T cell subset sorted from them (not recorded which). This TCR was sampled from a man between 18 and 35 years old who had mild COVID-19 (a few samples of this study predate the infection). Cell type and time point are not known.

CDR3 nucleotides: TGTGCCAGCAGTCCCTTGCACATCCTTGATCAAGAGACCCAGTACTTC. It yields the protein CASSPLHILDQETQYF. The chain couples TRBV27 to TRBJ2-5, with unresolved D. This CDR3 comprises 16 residues. Germline loops: CDR1 MNHEY, CDR2 SMNVEV (reference sequence). Between the trimmed V and J ends, which lost 5 bases and 2 bases, there was a span of 18 bases.